The rows below give T cell receptor beta chains drawn from one sample of a study of control samples from healthy donors and cancer patients. Clones were read by immunoSEQ multiplex PCR, and TCRdb kept only the in-frame ones, dropping some. The sample carries approximately 86,000 clones, 85% to 90% recorded once. The sample taken for sequencing was blood. Every receptor here comes from a woman in her thirties or forties in good health. Each CDR3 is given with its conserved first and last residue. A clone size is listed for some rows: how often the clone was seen (once, few, many), or a class if it is expanded.

v_gene	j_gene	abundance	CDR3aa
TRBV5-1	TRBJ2-5	NA	CASSPNWGGGETQYF
TRBV27	TRBJ2-1	NA	CASSPTRQRAGNEQFF
TRBV19	TRBJ2-5	NA	CATRQGSKQTQYF
TRBV4-3	TRBJ2-7	NA	CASSPGRESIYEQYF
TRBV5-1	TRBJ2-1	few	CASSLPSGGAGEQFF
TRBV4-3	TRBJ2-1	NA	CASSHSMGTGGREQFF
TRBV5-1	TRBJ2-5	NA	CASSLGQGTGPLSQYF
TRBV5-6	TRBJ2-7	NA	CASSFGGWGGEQYF
TRBV10-3	TRBJ1-4	NA	CAISEAQGESATNEKLFF
TRBV29-1	TRBJ1-2	few	CSVWDRAREYGYTF
TRBV5-4	TRBJ1-2	NA	CASSFGELQGAEGYTF
TRBV4-1	TRBJ1-5	NA	CASSRLSGTGSNQPQHF
TRBV6-2/TRBV6-3	TRBJ1-1	NA	CASRPGGYTEAFF
TRBV5-1	TRBJ2-5	NA	CASSLGGRETQYF
TRBV12-3/TRBV12-4	TRBJ2-1	once	CASSFSGNEQFF